The rows below give T cell receptor beta chains drawn from one sample of a study of blood T cell repertoires in COVID-19. TCRdb's copy holds only in-frame clones and misses some; the assay was immunoSEQ multiplex PCR. The data show tens of thousands of clones, with about 86% seen just once and under 30% held by the top ten. The sequenced sample was peripheral blood. The receptors here all came from a human donor in a cohort sampled during active COVID-19. Both conserved end residues are part of each CDR3. The D gene is left open where the match is weak. Clone sizes are given selectively: once, few, many, or a class where the clone is expanded.

TRBJ2-5	TRBV7-2	NA	TRBD2	CASSWTSGGEGTQYF	TGTGCCAGCAGCTGGACTAGCGGGGGGGAGGGGACCCAGTACTTC
TRBJ2-1	TRBV11-2	NA	TRBD2	CASSPRGGRDEQFF	TGTGCCAGCAGCCCCCGGGGGGGCCGAGATGAGCAGTTCTTC
TRBJ2-7	TRBV6-5	NA	TRBD2	CASKIRAGVSYEQYF	TGTGCCAGCAAAATAAGGGCGGGGGTCTCCTACGAGCAGTACTTC
TRBJ1-3	TRBV11-2	NA	NA	CASSLDMAFDTIYF	TGTGCCAGCAGCTTAGATATGGCCTTCGACACCATATATTTT
TRBJ1-1	TRBV19	few	TRBD1	CASSIDHQGVSTEAFF	TGTGCCAGTAGTATAGATCACCAGGGGGTGAGTACTGAAGCTTTCTTT
TRBJ1-1	TRBV9	NA	NA	CASSVGAGMNTEAFF	TGTGCCAGCAGCGTAGGGGCGGGAATGAACACTGAAGCTTTCTTT
TRBJ1-2	TRBV6-5	NA	TRBD1	CASSGTGSNYGYTF	TGTGCCAGCAGCGGGACAGGTTCTAACTATGGCTACACCTTC
TRBJ1-4	TRBV3-1/TRBV3-2	NA	NA	CASSQSDRGGGDEKLFF	TGTGCCAGCAGCCAATCCGATCGGGGGGGAGGTGACGAAAAACTGTTTTTT
TRBJ2-7	TRBV5-1	few	NA	CASSHLQGNEQYF	TGCGCCAGCAGCCACCTACAGGGAAACGAGCAGTACTTC
TRBJ2-2	TRBV3-1/TRBV3-2	once	TRBD1	CASSQAGWQGASGELFF	TGTGCCAGCAGCCAAGCGGGCTGGCAGGGGGCGTCCGGGGAGCTGTTTTTT
TRBJ2-2	TRBV2	NA	NA	CASREQGTGELFF	TGTGCCAGCAGGGAACAGGGAACAGGGGAGCTGTTTTTT
TRBJ2-5	TRBV5-1	once	TRBD2	CASSVAGFRETQYF	TGCGCCAGCAGCGTAGCGGGGTTCCGGGAGACCCAGTACTTC
TRBJ2-7	TRBV29-1	NA	TRBD2	CSVGGSGTYEQYF	TGCAGCGTTGGGGGTAGCGGGACCTACGAGCAGTACTTC
TRBJ2-1	TRBV5-1	NA	NA	CASSWGGQASSYNEQFF	TGCGCCAGCAGCTGGGGGGGACAGGCCAGCTCCTACAATGAGCAGTTCTTC
TRBJ2-3	TRBV6-5	NA	TRBD2	CASRGLSLGTDTQYF	TGTGCCAGCAGGGGACTATCCCTTGGGACAGATACGCAGTATTTT
TRBJ1-2	TRBV6-5	NA	NA	CASTRTVEGGYTF	TGTGCCAGCACCCGGACGGTAGAGGGTGGCTACACCTTC